The subject of this entry is one T cell receptor (beta chain). In the study's own analysis: Reference gene primer amplification in the assay estimated nucleated cell counts. Clones were read by immunoSEQ multiplex PCR, and TCRdb kept only the in-frame ones, dropping some. V, J and clone size derive from that table, while D and trimming were established from the DNA sequence. The sample has about 50,000 clones; more than 70% are singletons. The data derive from a study of blood T cell repertoires in COVID-19. In the study overall: COVID-19 samples, acute and convalescent, were from the United States, Italy and Spain. PBMCs, B-cell-depleted T cells, or T cells provided the cDNA or gDNA that made up the material.

V lost 1 base and J lost 9, with 18 bases in between. CDR1 is SGHTA and CDR2 is FQGNSA in the germline V gene. This CDR3 is 15 amino acids long. The chain recombines TRBV7-2 with TRBJ1-2; tentative D call: TRBD1 (6 bases). Specimen: peripheral blood. This TCR derives from a human donor in a cohort sampled during active COVID-19. CDR3 sequence (DNA): TGTGCCAGCAGCTTAGAGCCAGGGGTCACCGGTCGCTACACCTTC. As protein: CASSLEPGVTGRYTF.